This TCR beta chain was profiled in a study of beta chain features in type 1 diabetes. The authors reverse transcribed all of the isolated RNA, so sequencing captured expressed TCRB transcripts. Profiling relied on immunoSEQ multiplex PCR, and the TCRdb table lists in-frame clones only, not all of them. The data hold some 170,000 clones, with 63% observed a single time. The CDR3 is 14 residues long. The V gene's germline CDR1 is SGHRS and CDR2 YFSETQ. V lost 3 bases to trimming and J lost 2 bases; unmatched junction nucleotides: 4. Points on this clone: What it binds is unknown.

Study findings and constraints: The study found moderately but significantly shorter TCRB CDR3s in all four CD4+ subsets of Type 1 diabetes patients. Fewer junction insertions and more nucleotide deletions appeared in type 1 diabetes patients. Cells that show high TCR expression could be over-represented by cDNA sequencing.

The V and J genes are TRBV5-1 and TRBJ2-7, with 8 bases matching TRBD1. Sequences were obtained from naive CD4+ T cells from blood. This TCR came from a young man with type 1 diabetes. CDR3 region: CASSSGTGTYEQYF. The CDR3 DNA reads TGCGCCAGCAGCTCCGGGACAGGCACCTACGAGCAGTACTTC. Filled out from reference TRBV5-1 and TRBJ2-7, the complete variable domain reads KAGVTQTPRYLIKTRGQQVTLSCSPISGHRSVSWYQQTPGQGLQFLFEYFSETQRNKGNFPGRFSGRQFSNSRSEMNVSTLELGDSALYLCASSSGTGTYEQYFGPGTRLTVT.